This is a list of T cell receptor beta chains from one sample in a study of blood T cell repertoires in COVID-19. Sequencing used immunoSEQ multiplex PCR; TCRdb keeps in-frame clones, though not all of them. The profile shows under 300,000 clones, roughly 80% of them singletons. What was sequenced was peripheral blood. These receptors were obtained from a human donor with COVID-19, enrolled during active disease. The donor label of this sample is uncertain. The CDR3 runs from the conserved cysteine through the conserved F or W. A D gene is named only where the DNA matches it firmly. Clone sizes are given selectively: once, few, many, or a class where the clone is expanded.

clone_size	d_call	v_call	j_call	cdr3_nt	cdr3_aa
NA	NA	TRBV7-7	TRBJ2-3	TGTGCTAGCAGCTCAGACAGCGGGACAGATACGCAGTATTTT	CASSSDSGTDTQYF
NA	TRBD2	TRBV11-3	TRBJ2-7	TGTGCCAGCAGCCCGGGACTAGCGGGAAGGAACGAGCAGTACTTC	CASSPGLAGRNEQYF
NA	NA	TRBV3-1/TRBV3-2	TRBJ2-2	TGTGCCAGCAGCCACCGGAGTCCCGGGGAGCTGTTTTTT	CASSHRSPGELFF
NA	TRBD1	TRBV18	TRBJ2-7	TGTGCCAGCTCACCCCCGGGACAGTACTACGAGCAGTACTTC	CASSPPGQYYEQYF
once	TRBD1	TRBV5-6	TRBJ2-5	TGTGCCAGCAGCTCAGAACAGGGGCGAGGGTCCCAAGAGACCCAGTACTTC	CASSSEQGRGSQETQYF
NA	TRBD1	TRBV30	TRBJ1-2	TGTGCCTGGAGTAAGGGGGCGCCGGGCTACACCTTC	CAWSKGAPGYTF
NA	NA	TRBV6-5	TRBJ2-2	TGTGCCAGCCTCCCGACAGTACGGACCGGGGAGCTGTTTTTT	CASLPTVRTGELFF
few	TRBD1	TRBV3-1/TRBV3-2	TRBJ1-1	TGTGCCAGCAGCTCCGAGACAGGGAAAGCTTTCTTT	CASSSETGKAFF
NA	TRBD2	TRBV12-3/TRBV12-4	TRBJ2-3	TGTGCCAGCAGTAGGACTAGCGGGGCGCAGTATTTT	CASSRTSGAQYF
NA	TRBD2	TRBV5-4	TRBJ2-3	TGTGCCAGCAGCCCGGGACTAGCAACAGATACGCAGTATTTT	CASSPGLATDTQYF
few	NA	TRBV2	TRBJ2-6	TGTGCCAGCGCGCCCAACTCTGGGGCCAACGTCCTGACTTTC	CASAPNSGANVLTF
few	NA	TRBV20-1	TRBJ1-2	TGCGCCTTCGGAGAAGATGGCTACACCTTC	CAFGEDGYTF
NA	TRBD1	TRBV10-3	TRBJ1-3	TGTGCCATCAGTCTGGTCCCGGGACAGGGAGCGGGAAACACCATATATTTT	CAISLVPGQGAGNTIYF
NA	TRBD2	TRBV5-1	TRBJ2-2	TGCGCCAGCAGCTTGGAACTAGCGGGAGCCGGGGAGCTGTTTTTT	CASSLELAGAGELFF
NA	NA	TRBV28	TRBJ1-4	TGTGCCAGCAGTCCCCCCCCAAGGGGCTCGTCGGCTAATGAAAAACTGTTTTTT	CASSPPPRGSSANEKLFF
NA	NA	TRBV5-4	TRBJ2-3	TGTGCCAGCAGCTTGACTAGTTTCCTCACAGATACGCAGTATTTT	CASSLTSFLTDTQYF
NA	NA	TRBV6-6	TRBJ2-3	TGTGCCACCGCGACTAGAGATACGCAGTATTTT	CATATRDTQYF
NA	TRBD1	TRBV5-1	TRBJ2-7	TGCGCCAGCAGCTTGGGGACAGGGAGCGAGCAGTACTTC	CASSLGTGSEQYF
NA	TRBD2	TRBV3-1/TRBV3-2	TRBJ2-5	TGTGCCAGCAGCCTATGGACTAGCGGGATACAAGAGACCCAGTACTTC	CASSLWTSGIQETQYF
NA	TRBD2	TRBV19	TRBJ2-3	TGTGCCAGTACATCTAGCGGGAGGAGAGGCACAGATACGCAGTATTTT	CASTSSGRRGTDTQYF
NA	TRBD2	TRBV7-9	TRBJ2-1	TGTGCCAGCAGCTTAGACCTAGCGGGATACAATGAGCAGTTCTTC	CASSLDLAGYNEQFF
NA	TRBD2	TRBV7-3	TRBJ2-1	TGTGCCAGCAGCTCACTTGGACTAGCGGCCAAGAATGAGCAGTTCTTC	CASSSLGLAAKNEQFF
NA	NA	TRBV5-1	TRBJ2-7	TGCGCCAGCAGCTCTCAAGGGAGCTCCTACGAGCAGTACTTC	CASSSQGSSYEQYF
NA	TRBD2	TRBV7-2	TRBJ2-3	TGTGCCAGCAGCTTAAGGGGGTTTAGGGCTAGCGGGGCCACAGATACGCAGTATTTT	CASSLRGFRASGATDTQYF
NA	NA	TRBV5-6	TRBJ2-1	TGTGCCAGCAGCTTAACCCCGAGCTCCTACAATGAGCAGTTCTTC	CASSLTPSSYNEQFF
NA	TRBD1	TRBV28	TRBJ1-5	TGTGCCAGCAGACCCCGACAGGGGGAGGCGCGACAGCCCCAGCATTTT	CASRPRQGEARQPQHF
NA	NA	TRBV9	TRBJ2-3	TGTGCCAGCAGCGTAGGCCCCACGTTTAGCGGCACAGATACGCAGTATTTT	CASSVGPTFSGTDTQYF
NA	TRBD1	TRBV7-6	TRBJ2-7	TGTGCCAGCAGCTTATTGCAGGGGGTTTCCTACGAGCAGTACTTC	CASSLLQGVSYEQYF
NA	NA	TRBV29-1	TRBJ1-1	TGCAGCGTGGACCAGGGGCCCGACACTGAAGCTTTCTTT	CSVDQGPDTEAFF
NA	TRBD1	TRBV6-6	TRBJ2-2	TGTGCCAGCAGTAACAGGGGGGACACCGGGGAGCTGTTTTTT	CASSNRGDTGELFF
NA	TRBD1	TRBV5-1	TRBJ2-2	TGCGCCAGCAGCCCGCGACAGGGTCGCACCGGGGAGCTGTTTTTT	CASSPRQGRTGELFF
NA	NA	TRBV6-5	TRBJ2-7	TGTGCCAGCAGTCGCTCCGAGGGCGAGCAGTACTTC	CASSRSEGEQYF
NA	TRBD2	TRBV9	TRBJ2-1	TGTGCCAGCAGCAGGCGGGAGGGCAATGAGCAGTTCTTC	CASSRREGNEQFF
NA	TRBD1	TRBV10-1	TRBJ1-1	TGCGCCAGCAGTAGAACAGGGGGTCCCACTGAAGCTTTCTTT	CASSRTGGPTEAFF
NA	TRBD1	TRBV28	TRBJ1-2	TGTGCCAGCAGTCCGGGGACAGGGGTAGGCTACACCTTC	CASSPGTGVGYTF
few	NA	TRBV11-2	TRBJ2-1	TGTGCCAGCAGCCCTCGACAGTACAATGAGCAGTTCTTC	CASSPRQYNEQFF
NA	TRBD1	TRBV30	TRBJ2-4	TGTGCCTGGATCCCACAGGGGGACATTCAGTACTTC	CAWIPQGDIQYF
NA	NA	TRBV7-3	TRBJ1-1	TGTGCCAGCAGCTTAAATTCTCTCGGGGGGACTGAAGCTTTCTTT	CASSLNSLGGTEAFF
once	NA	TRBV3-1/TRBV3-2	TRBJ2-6	TGTGCCAGCACCCCAGGGGTCTCCTTCCAGTCTGGGGCCAACGTCCTGACTTTC	CASTPGVSFQSGANVLTF
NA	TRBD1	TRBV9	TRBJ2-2	TGTGCCAGCAGCGCCCACGGACAGGGGTTAAACACCGGGGAGCTGTTTTTT	CASSAHGQGLNTGELFF
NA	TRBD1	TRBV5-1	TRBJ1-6	TGCGCCAGCAGCTCGGACAGGAGCTCCTATAATTCACCCCTCCACTTT	CASSSDRSSYNSPLHF
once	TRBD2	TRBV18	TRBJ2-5	TGTGCCAGCTCACCACGGGCGGGAGCTGGGCAAGAGACCCAGTACTTC	CASSPRAGAGQETQYF
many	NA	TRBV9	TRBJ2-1	TGTGCCAGCAGCGTAGCTACGGTTGGGGGCGCTGCCTACAATGAGCAGTTCTTC	CASSVATVGGAAYNEQFF
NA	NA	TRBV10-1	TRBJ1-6	TGCGCCAGCAGTGAGTCGGGAGATGACGATTCACCCCTCCACTTT	CASSESGDDDSPLHF
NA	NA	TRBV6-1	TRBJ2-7	TGTGCCAGCAGTGAATTCTCCGTAGGGGCGATAAGGACCTACGAGCAGTACTTC	CASSEFSVGAIRTYEQYF
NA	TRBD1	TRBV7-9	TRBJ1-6	TGTGCCAGCAGTTCGGGACAGGGGGAAGGGGCCTATAATTCACCCCTCCACTTT	CASSSGQGEGAYNSPLHF
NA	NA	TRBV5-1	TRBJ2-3	TGCGCCAGCAGCTCTAAACAGGGCTTGGGTGCAGATACGCAGTATTTT	CASSSKQGLGADTQYF
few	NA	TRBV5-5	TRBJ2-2	TGTGCCAGCAGCTTGGTTGCGTCGAACACCGGGGAGCTGTTTTTT	CASSLVASNTGELFF
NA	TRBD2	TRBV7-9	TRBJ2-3	TGTGCCAGCAGCTTCTCCGGGAGGCCCACAGATACGCAGTATTTT	CASSFSGRPTDTQYF
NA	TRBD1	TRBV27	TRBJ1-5	TGTGCCAGTAGCCGGGACAGGGGGGGTCCAGGTCAGCCCCAGCATTTT	CASSRDRGGPGQPQHF
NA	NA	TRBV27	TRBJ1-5	TGTGCCTCCCGAAGGAGCATAAGTCAGCCCCAGCATTTT	CASRRSISQPQHF
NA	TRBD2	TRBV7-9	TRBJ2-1	TGTGCCAGCAGCGGACTAGCGGATCCCTACAATGAGCAGTTCTTC	CASSGLADPYNEQFF
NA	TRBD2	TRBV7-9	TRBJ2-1	TGTGCCAGCAGCTTAGATGCGGGGACTAGCGGGAGCAATGAGCAGTTCTTC	CASSLDAGTSGSNEQFF
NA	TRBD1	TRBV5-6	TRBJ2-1	TGTGCCAGCAGCTCTTTTAGGACAGGCTCCTACAATGAGCAGTTCTTC	CASSSFRTGSYNEQFF